The sequence of this TCR beta chain was determined in a study of shared T cell receptors in the human thymus. Data came from immunoSEQ multiplex PCR; TCRdb stores just in-frame clones and leaves some out. The profile shows around 730,000 clones, 75% to 90% of them singletons. CDR1 MNHEY and CDR2 SMNVEV come from the germline V gene (reference sequence). The CDR3 runs to 17 residues. The V and J ends lost 3 bases and 1 base, in that order; junction bases with no gene match: 9. This sample was also put to use in a study of human thymus T cells.

The chain has TRBV27 and TRBJ1-2, with 9 bases fitting TRBD1. The specimen sequenced was thymocytes. This TCR came from a girl under two years old with a congenital heart defect. The CDR3 here is CASSLTGQGPHNYGYTF. In nucleotides, the CDR3 is TGTGCCAGCAGTTTGACCGGACAGGGGCCTCATAACTATGGCTACACCTTC.